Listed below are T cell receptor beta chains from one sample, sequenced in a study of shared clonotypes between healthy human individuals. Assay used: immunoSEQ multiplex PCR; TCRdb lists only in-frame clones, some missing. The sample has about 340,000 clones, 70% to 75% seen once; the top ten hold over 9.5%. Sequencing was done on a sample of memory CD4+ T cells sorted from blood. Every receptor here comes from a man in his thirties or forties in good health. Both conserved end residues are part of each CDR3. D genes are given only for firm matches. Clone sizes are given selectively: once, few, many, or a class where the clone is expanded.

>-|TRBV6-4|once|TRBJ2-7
TGTGCCAGCAATACCCCCCCCCTACGCTACGAGCAGTACTTC
CASNTPPLRYEQYF
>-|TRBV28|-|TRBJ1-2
TGTGCCAGCCAAGCTGAGGGATCGGCGCGGGGCTACACCTTC
CASQAEGSARGYTF
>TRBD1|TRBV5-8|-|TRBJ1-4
TGTGCCAGCAGCCCTAGACAGGGGCCCGCCGGGAATGAAAAACTGTTTTTT
CASSPRQGPAGNEKLFF
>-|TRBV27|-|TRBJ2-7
TGTGCCAGCAGTTTAGGCAGCCCCTACGAGCAGTACTTC
CASSLGSPYEQYF
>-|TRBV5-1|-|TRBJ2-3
TGCGCCAGCAGCTTGGCCAAGGGGCAAGATACGCAGTATTTT
CASSLAKGQDTQYF
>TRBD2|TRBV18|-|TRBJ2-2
TGTGCCAGCTCACCATTTAGCGGGAGCCGGACCGGGGAGCTGTTTTTT
CASSPFSGSRTGELFF
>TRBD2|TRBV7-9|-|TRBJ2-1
TGTGCCAGCAGCCAAGCGGGGATTTCGAGGGGCAATGAGCAGTTCTTC
CASSQAGISRGNEQFF
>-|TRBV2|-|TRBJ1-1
TGTGCCAGCAGAACACAGGGTTGGGGGAACACTGAAGCTTTCTTT
CASRTQGWGNTEAFF
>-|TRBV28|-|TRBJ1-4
TGTGCCAGCAGTCCATCAAGGGGCAGTACAACTAATGAAAAACTGTTTTTT
CASSPSRGSTTNEKLFF
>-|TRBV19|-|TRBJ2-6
TGTGCCAGTAGTCAAATTACAGGGTCTGGGGCCAACGTCCTGACTTTC
CASSQITGSGANVLTF
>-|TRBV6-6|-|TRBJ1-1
TGTGCCAGCAGTTTATCGCGGCTCGGTTTCACTGAAGCTTTCTTT
CASSLSRLGFTEAFF
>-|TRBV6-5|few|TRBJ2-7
TGTGCCAGCAGTTACTGGGGCCCTAGTTACGAGCAGTACTTC
CASSYWGPSYEQYF
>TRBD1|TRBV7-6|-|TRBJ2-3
TGTGCCAGCAGCTTATTCGGGACAGGGGAAGATACGCAGTATTTT
CASSLFGTGEDTQYF
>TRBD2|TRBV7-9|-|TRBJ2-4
TGTGCCAGCAGCCCTCAGGGGACTAGCGGACGTGTCAAGTTC
CASSPQGTSGRVKF
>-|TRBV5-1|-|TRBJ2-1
TGCGCCAGCAGCTTGTATGCGGGAACGGGCAATGAGCAGTTCTTC
CASSLYAGTGNEQFF
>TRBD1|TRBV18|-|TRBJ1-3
TGTGCCAGCTCACCACGACAGGGGACCGGAAACACCATATATTTT
CASSPRQGTGNTIYF
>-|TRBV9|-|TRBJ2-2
TGTGCCAGCAGCGTAGATGGTAGAGGGGGACTAACCGGGGAACTGTTTTTT
CASSVDGRGGLTGELFF
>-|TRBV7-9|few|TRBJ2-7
TGTGCCAGCAGCTCGATCGGGGGACAGAGCTCCTACGAGCAGTACTTC
CASSSIGGQSSYEQYF
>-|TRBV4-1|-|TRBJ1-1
TGCGCCAGCAGCCAAGAGTTGGTAAACACTGAAGCTTTCTTT
CASSQELVNTEAFF
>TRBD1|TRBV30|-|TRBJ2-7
TGTGCCTGGAGTCGTGACACAGGGGGCCGTGGGCAGTACTTC
CAWSRDTGGRGQYF
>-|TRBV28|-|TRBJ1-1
TGTGCCAGCAGTGAGACTGGCGCTGAAGCTTTCTTT
CASSETGAEAFF
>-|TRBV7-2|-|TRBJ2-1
TGTGCCAGCAGCTTAGTCTTTGGGTCTAGTGAGCAGTTCTTC
CASSLVFGSSEQFF
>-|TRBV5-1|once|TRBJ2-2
TGCGCCAGCAACTCCTATGTCGGGATTTCCGGGGAGCTGTTTTTT
CASNSYVGISGELFF
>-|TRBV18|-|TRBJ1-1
TGTGCCAGCTCACCACTACGGCGAGGCGCCGACGCTTTCTTT
CASSPLRRGADAFF
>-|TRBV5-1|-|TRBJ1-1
TGCGCCAGCAGCTTGGACCAGGGGTACACTGAAACTTTCTTT
CASSLDQGYTETFF
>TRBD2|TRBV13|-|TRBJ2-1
TGTGCCAGCAGCCAACTAGCGGCCTATACTCCTAATGAGCAGTTCTTC
CASSQLAAYTPNEQFF
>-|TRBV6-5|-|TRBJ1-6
TGTGCCAGCAGTTACGAGGAATTTAATTCACCCCTCCACTTT
CASSYEEFNSPLHF
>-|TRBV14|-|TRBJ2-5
TGTGCCAGCTCCCGGGGCTTAGAGACCCAGTACTTC
CASSRGLETQYF
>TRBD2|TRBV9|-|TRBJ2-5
TGTGCCAGCAGCGTAGGATTAGCGGGAGGGCTTGAGACCCAGTACTTC
CASSVGLAGGLETQYF